These T cell receptor beta chains were read from a single sample in a study of cytomegalovirus exposure and HLA in healthy donors. Measured with immunoSEQ multiplex PCR; TCRdb has only the in-frame clones, and not every one. The repertoire holds around 160,000 clones, with roughly 79% as singletons. Sequences were obtained from PBMCs. All receptors derive from a woman aged 35 to 49 in good health and CMV-seronegative. Both conserved end residues are part of each CDR3. A D gene is named only where the DNA matches it firmly. Some rows mark clone size as missing; the rest say once, few, many or name a class of expanded clone.

cdr3_aa | cdr3_nt | j_call | clone_size | d_call | v_call
CASSSTTRQRSDGYTF | TGTGCCAGCAGCTCTACCACTCGACAGCGATCCGATGGCTACACCTTC | TRBJ1-2 | . | . | TRBV28
CASSAFSGQYNEQFF | TGTGCCAGCAGCGCTTTTAGCGGGCAGTACAATGAGCAGTTCTTC | TRBJ2-1 | . | TRBD2 | TRBV7-9
CASSFDRNTEAFF | TGTGCCAGCAGCTTCGACAGGAACACTGAAGCTTTCTTT | TRBJ1-1 | . | . | TRBV27
CASRGKETQYF | TGTGCCAGCCGGGGGAAAGAGACCCAGTACTTC | TRBJ2-5 | . | . | TRBV6-5
CASSTPATSGKETQYF | TGTGCCAGCAGTACCCCCGCGACTAGCGGTAAAGAGACCCAGTACTTC | TRBJ2-5 | once | TRBD2 | TRBV6-6
CASSLQGNTIYF | TGTGCCAGCAGCCTACAGGGCAACACCATATATTTT | TRBJ1-3 | . | . | TRBV7-9
CASSSGDLEAFF | TGTGCCAGCAGCTCAGGGGATCTTGAAGCTTTCTTT | TRBJ1-1 | . | . | TRBV7-9
CASNHRGLKGNQPQHF | TGTGCCAGCAACCACAGGGGGCTAAAGGGCAATCAGCCCCAGCATTTT | TRBJ1-5 | . | TRBD1 | TRBV28
CASSLGGGEQYF | TGTGCCAGCAGCTTAGGAGGGGGCGAGCAGTACTTC | TRBJ2-7 | few | . | TRBV11-2
CASAPLGREGLPKNIQYF | TGCGCCAGCGCCCCCCTGGGGCGGGAGGGCCTGCCCAAAAACATTCAGTACTTC | TRBJ2-4 | few | TRBD2 | TRBV4-1
CASSSGTGGKTQYF | TGTGCCAGCAGTTCCGGGACGGGGGGAAAGACCCAGTACTTC | TRBJ2-5 | few | TRBD2 | TRBV27
CAYTTGRGEAFF | TGTGCCTATACAACAGGGAGAGGAGAAGCTTTCTTT | TRBJ1-1 | few | . | TRBV30
CASSQDPDRDYGYTF | TGCGCCAGCAGCCAAGATCCCGACAGAGACTATGGCTACACCTTC | TRBJ1-2 | . | . | TRBV4-1
CAISEYPSREGYGYTF | TGTGCCATCAGTGAGTACCCATCCAGGGAGGGTTATGGCTACACCTTC | TRBJ1-2 | . | . | TRBV10-3
CASSQGGAGRTEAFF | TGTGCCAGCAGCCAGGGCGGGGCGGGAAGGACTGAAGCTTTCTTT | TRBJ1-1 | few | . | TRBV9
CASSPTRMLGNTIYF | TGTGCCAGCAGTCCGACACGAATGCTTGGAAACACCATATATTTT | TRBJ1-3 | . | . | TRBV5-6
CASSLGQGGTGELFF | TGCGCCAGCAGCCTGGGACAGGGCGGCACCGGGGAGCTGTTTTTT | TRBJ2-2 | . | TRBD1 | TRBV5-1
CASSLPPVGGSENEQFF | TGTGCCAGCAGCTTACCCCCAGTCGGGGGGAGCGAAAATGAGCAGTTCTTC | TRBJ2-1 | few | TRBD2 | TRBV13
CASSFSGSTDTQYF | TGCGCCAGCAGCTTTAGCGGCAGCACAGATACGCAGTATTTT | TRBJ2-3 | . | . | TRBV5-1
CASSSQEGRANEKLFF | TGTGCCAGCTCATCACAAGAAGGGAGGGCTAATGAAAAACTGTTTTTT | TRBJ1-4 | . | . | TRBV18
CASSWRDRGAYEQYF | TGTGCCAGCAGCTGGAGGGACAGGGGGGCTTACGAGCAGTACTTC | TRBJ2-7 | . | TRBD1 | TRBV5-4
CASSERLVYEQFF | TGTGCCAGCAGTGAACGGCTAGTCTATGAGCAGTTCTTC | TRBJ2-1 | . | . | TRBV2
CASSLLGRTDTQYF | TGTGCCAGCAGCCTACTAGGACGCACAGATACGCAGTATTTT | TRBJ2-3 | . | . | TRBV7-9
CASSLGGQNYGYTF | TGTGCCAGCAGCCTAGGGGGACAGAACTATGGCTACACCTTC | TRBJ1-2 | . | TRBD1 | TRBV7-2
CASSQAGSPQETQYF | TGTGCTAGCAGCCAGGCGGGCAGCCCCCAAGAGACCCAGTACTTC | TRBJ2-5 | . | . | TRBV7-7
CSVISGGGDTEAFF | TGCAGCGTTATCTCAGGGGGCGGGGACACTGAAGCTTTCTTT | TRBJ1-1 | few | TRBD1 | TRBV29-1
CASLGANYGYTF | TGTGCCAGCCTCGGAGCTAACTATGGCTACACCTTC | TRBJ1-2 | . | . | TRBV27
CAWSVRGGETQYF | TGTGCCTGGAGTGTAAGAGGAGGGGAGACCCAGTACTTC | TRBJ2-5 | once | . | TRBV30
CASSLGGDFYEQYF | TGTGCCAGCAGCTTGGGGGGAGACTTCTACGAGCAGTACTTC | TRBJ2-7 | . | . | TRBV5-6
CATAPPPRQETQYF | TGTGCCACCGCGCCCCCACCCCGCCAAGAGACCCAGTACTTC | TRBJ2-5 | . | . | TRBV5-8
CAWNRDYEQYF | TGTGCCTGGAACAGGGACTACGAGCAGTACTTC | TRBJ2-7 | . | . | TRBV30
CASSEASGLYEQYF | TGTGCCAGCAGCGAGGCTAGCGGCCTATACGAGCAGTACTTC | TRBJ2-7 | . | TRBD2 | TRBV5-4
CAWSVDTFGGTEAFF | TGTGCCTGGAGTGTAGATACCTTTGGAGGGACTGAAGCTTTCTTT | TRBJ1-1 | . | . | TRBV30
CSARDTSYEQYF | TGCAGCGCCCGGGACACCTCCTACGAGCAGTACTTC | TRBJ2-7 | . | . | TRBV29-1
CASSPPGQGLYEQYF | TGTGCCAGCTCACCACCGGGACAGGGTCTATACGAGCAGTACTTC | TRBJ2-7 | . | TRBD1 | TRBV18
CASAPGLAGSYEQYF | TGTGCTAGTGCCCCCGGACTAGCGGGATCCTACGAGCAGTACTTC | TRBJ2-7 | . | TRBD2 | TRBV12-5
CASRGGYGYTF | TGTGCCAGCAGAGGGGGCTATGGCTACACCTTC | TRBJ1-2 | . | . | TRBV27
CAWGSGSGTDTQYF | TGTGCCTGGGGCAGCGGGAGTGGGACAGATACGCAGTATTTT | TRBJ2-3 | . | TRBD2 | TRBV30
CAISEQGAPYEQYF | TGTGCCATCAGTGAACAGGGGGCCCCCTACGAGCAGTACTTC | TRBJ2-7 | . | TRBD1 | TRBV10-3
CASSGLVNYGYTF | TGTGCCAGCAGTGGACTTGTAAACTATGGCTACACCTTC | TRBJ1-2 | . | . | TRBV28
CASSRGDEKLFF | TGTGCCAGCAGCAGGGGAGATGAAAAACTGTTTTTT | TRBJ1-4 | few | . | TRBV6-5
CASSLGSGGAGVPQHF | TGTGCCAGCAGTCTCGGCAGTGGGGGGGCGGGGGTGCCCCAGCATTTT | TRBJ1-5 | few | . | TRBV2
CASSLKRNTEAFF | TGTGCCAGCAGCTTAAAGAGAAACACTGAAGCTTTCTTT | TRBJ1-1 | once | . | TRBV11-3
CARRTSGRDEQFF | TGCGCCAGACGGACTAGCGGGAGAGATGAGCAGTTCTTC | TRBJ2-1 | . | TRBD2 | TRBV4-1
CASSMTGEDQPQHF | TGTGCCAGTAGTATGACAGGGGAAGATCAGCCCCAGCATTTT | TRBJ1-5 | once | TRBD1 | TRBV19
CASRVAVNTEAFF | TGTGCCAGCAGGGTGGCGGTTAACACTGAAGCTTTCTTT | TRBJ1-1 | few | . | TRBV6-1
CASSLTGYQETQYF | TGTGCCAGCAGTTTGACAGGGTACCAAGAGACCCAGTACTTC | TRBJ2-5 | . | TRBD1 | TRBV27
CTLSPSYNEQFF | TGCACCCTGTCCCCCTCCTACAATGAGCAGTTCTTC | TRBJ2-1 | . | . | TRBV29-1
CASSFNGRGTDTQYF | TGTGCCAGCAGTTTTAACGGGAGAGGCACAGATACGCAGTATTTT | TRBJ2-3 | . | . | TRBV27
CASSGLPNQPQHF | TGTGCCAGCAGTGGACTTCCAAATCAGCCCCAGCATTTT | TRBJ1-5 | . | . | TRBV6-1
CSASGQGHEQYF | TGCAGCGCCTCGGGACAGGGACACGAGCAGTACTTC | TRBJ2-7 | . | TRBD1 | TRBV29-1
CASSLDRPGTEAFF | TGCGCCAGCAGCCTGGACAGACCGGGGACTGAAGCTTTCTTT | TRBJ1-1 | . | . | TRBV5-1
CASSLAGGSTEAFF | TGTGCCAGCAGCTTAGCCGGGGGTAGCACTGAAGCTTTCTTT | TRBJ1-1 | many | . | TRBV5-6
CASSQGSGGPSYEQYF | TGCGCCAGCAGCCAAGGGTCGGGAGGGCCGAGCTACGAGCAGTACTTC | TRBJ2-7 | . | TRBD2 | TRBV4-1
CASSMEPPRGSETQYF | TGTGCCAGTAGTATGGAGCCTCCGAGGGGGTCGGAGACCCAGTACTTC | TRBJ2-5 | . | . | TRBV19